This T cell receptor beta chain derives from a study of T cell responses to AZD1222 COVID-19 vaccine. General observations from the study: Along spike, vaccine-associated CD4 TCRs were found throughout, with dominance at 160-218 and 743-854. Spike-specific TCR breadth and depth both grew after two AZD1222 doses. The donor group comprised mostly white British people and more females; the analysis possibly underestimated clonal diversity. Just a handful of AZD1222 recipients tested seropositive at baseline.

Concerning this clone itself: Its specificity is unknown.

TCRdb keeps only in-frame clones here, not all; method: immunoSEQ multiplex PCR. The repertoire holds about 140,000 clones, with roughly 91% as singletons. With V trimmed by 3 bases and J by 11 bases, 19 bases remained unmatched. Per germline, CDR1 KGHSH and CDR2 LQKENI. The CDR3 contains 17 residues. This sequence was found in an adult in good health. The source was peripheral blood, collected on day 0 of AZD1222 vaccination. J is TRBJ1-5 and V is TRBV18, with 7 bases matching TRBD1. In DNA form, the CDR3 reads TGTGCCAGCTCACCCTCGAGGGGAGACAGGGTGGGCCCGGCCCAGCATTTT. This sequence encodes CASSPSRGDRVGPAQHF.